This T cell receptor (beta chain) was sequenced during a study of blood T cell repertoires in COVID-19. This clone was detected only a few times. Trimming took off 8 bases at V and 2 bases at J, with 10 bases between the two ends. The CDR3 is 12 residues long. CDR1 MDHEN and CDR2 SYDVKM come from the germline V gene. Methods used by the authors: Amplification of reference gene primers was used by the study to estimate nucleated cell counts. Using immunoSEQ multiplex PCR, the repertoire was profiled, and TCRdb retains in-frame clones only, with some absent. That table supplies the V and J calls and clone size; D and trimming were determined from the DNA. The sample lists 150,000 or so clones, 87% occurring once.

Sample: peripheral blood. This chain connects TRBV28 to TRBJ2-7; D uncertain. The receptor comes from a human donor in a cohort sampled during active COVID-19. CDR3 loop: CASGGRPYEQYF. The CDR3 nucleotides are TGTGCCAGCGGCGGCCGACCCTACGAGCAGTACTTC.